This entry lists 22 T cell receptor beta chains sequenced from one sample in a study of blood T cell repertoires in COVID-19. This table comes from immunoSEQ multiplex PCR, and its TCRdb copy is limited to in-frame clones, with some not included. This table has over 90,000 clones, approximately 87% appearing once. Sequenced: peripheral blood. These receptors came from a human donor in a cohort sampled during active COVID-19.

The CDR3 loop is CASSLNLYPGTDTQYF. The CDR3 DNA reads as TGTGCCAGCAGCTTAAATCTCTACCCGGGGACAGATACGCAGTATTTT. This sequence joins TRBV7-3 and TRBJ2-3; possibly TRBD2 for D (5 bases). Germline V gene lookup returns CDR1 SGHTA and CDR2 FQGTGA. This CDR3 is 16 amino acids long. Deletions cut 1 base from V and 3 bases from J, with 14 bases between.

The chain carries TRBV6-2 or TRBV6-3 and TRBJ1-1, with D hard to call. Germline assignment: CDR1 MNHEY and CDR2 SVGEGT. The CDR3 is made up of 13 amino acids. V gave up 5 bases and J gave up 3 bases, with 10 bases separating them. This chain's CDR3 is CASSILRDTEAFF. CDR3 sequence (DNA): TGTGCCAGCAGTATCCTGAGGGACACTGAAGCTTTCTTT.

The chain joins TRBV4-3 to TRBJ2-7; weak D call: TRBD1 (5 bases). The ends were cut back, 2 bases at V and 7 bases at J, with 12 bases in the middle. From germline, CDR1 is LGHNA and CDR2 YSLEER. The CDR3 length is 13 residues. The CDR3 region has the DNA TGCGCCAGCAGCCAATGGGGCAGTGGAGAGCAGTACTTC. Translation: CASSQWGSGEQYF.

This chain links TRBV25-1 with TRBJ2-2, with D perhaps TRBD2 (5 bases). Trimming took 4 bases from V and 8 from J, leaving 17 bases between them. The CDR3 sequence is 15 residues long. The germline gives CDR1 MGHDK, CDR2 SYGVNS. DNA of the CDR3: TGTGCCAGCAGTGGACTGTCGGCGGGTGTGGGGGAGCTGTTTTTT. It codes for CASSGLSAGVGELFF.

The V and J genes are TRBV9 and TRBJ2-3; 9 bases map to TRBD2. Per the germline V gene, CDR1 is SGDLS and CDR2 is YYNGEE. There are 15 residues in the CDR3. Trimming at V came to 3 bases and at J to 3 bases, leaving 5 bases not matched to a gene. The CDR3 DNA follows: TGTGCCAGCAGCGGTAGCGGGAGCGGGACAGATACGCAGTATTTT. Its translation is CASSGSGSGTDTQYF.

V and J are TRBV5-8 and TRBJ1-2; D call uncertain. Trimming left V 0 bases short and J 14 bases short, with 17 bases between. The CDR3 contains 13 residues. Germline V CDR1 and CDR2: SGHTS, YDEGEE. The CDR3 DNA is TGTGCCAGCAGCTTGGTCGGGAGTGCAACGGGAACCTTC. It translates to CASSLVGSATGTF.

This clone has only one observation. The chain links TRBV5-1 to TRBJ2-7; TRBD2 matches at 8 bases. J was trimmed by 5 bases and V by 0 bases; bases with no gene match: 4. This CDR3 has 14 amino acids. Germline V gene sequence: CDR1 SGHRS, CDR2 YFSETQ. The CDR3 sequence: CASSLDGRADEQYF. CDR3 DNA: TGCGCCAGCAGCTTGGACGGGAGGGCCGACGAGCAGTACTTC.

This chain joins TRBV10-3 and TRBJ1-2; perhaps TRBD1 as D (6 bases). Trimming shortened V by 4 bases and J by 1 base, and 16 bases separated the two germline ends. The CDR3 length is 16 residues. Germline V CDR1 and CDR2: ENHRY, SYGVKD. The CDR3 spells CAISGSGTRGNYGYTF. The CDR3 DNA sequence: TGTGCCATCAGTGGTTCTGGGACACGGGGTAACTATGGCTACACCTTC.

J is TRBJ2-7 and V is TRBV5-4, with 9 bases aligning to TRBD1. The V gene end was trimmed by 4 bases and the J gene end by 7 bases; junction bases not matched to a gene: 9. The germline CDR1 and CDR2 sequences are SGHNT and YYREEE (reference sequence). This CDR3 has 14 amino acids. For the CDR3, the DNA is TGTGCCAGCAGCCCAGCACAGGGGGCTGGGGAGCAGTACTTC. Amino acids: CASSPAQGAGEQYF. Using reference TRBV5-4 and TRBJ2-7 for the parts outside the CDR3, the full variable domain is ETGVTQSPTHLIKTRGQQVTLRCSSQSGHNTVSWYQQALGQGPQFIFQYYREEENGRGNFPPRFSGLQFPNYSSELNVNALELDDSALYLCASSPAQGAGEQYFGPGTRLTVT.

This clone occurred a few times. The rearrangement joins TRBV10-3 to TRBJ1-2; unclear D gene. Germline V CDR1 and CDR2: ENHRY, SYGVKD. This CDR3 is built from 15 residues. The V end was cut by 0 bases, the J end by 8 bases, with 16 bases between. The CDR3: CAISESGEGTRGYTF. The CDR3 nucleotides are TGTGCCATCAGTGAGTCCGGGGAAGGCACGAGGGGCTACACCTTC.

The chain carries TRBV19 and TRBJ1-1; D is perhaps TRBD1 (5 bases). CDR1 and CDR2 (germline): LNHDA, SQIVND (reference sequence). The CDR3 has 15 residues. The V gene lost 4 bases and the J gene lost 3 bases, with 15 bases spanning the gap. CDR3 residues: CASSTGGGPDTEAFF. CDR3 coding DNA: TGTGCCAGTAGTACTGGGGGAGGCCCGGACACTGAAGCTTTCTTT. Drawing the rest from reference TRBV19 and TRBJ1-1, the complete variable domain is DGGITQSPKYLFRKEGQNVTLSCEQNLNHDAMYWYRQDPGQGLRLIYYSQIVNDFQKGDIAEGYSVSREKKESFPLTVTSAQKNPTAFYLCASSTGGGPDTEAFFGQGTRLTVV.

For the CDR3, the DNA is TGTGCCAGCAGCCGGACAGGGGGCGGACAGAGCTCCTACAATGAGCAGTTCTTC. Its translation is CASSRTGGGQSSYNEQFF. The chain links TRBV11-2 to TRBJ2-1, with 11 bases identical to TRBD1. The CDR3 covers 18 residues. Trimming cost V 5 bases and J 0 bases; bases outside gene matches: 9. Germline V gene lookup returns CDR1 SGHAT and CDR2 FQNNGV.

With regard to this clone: Germline and junction disagree at one end, which may indicate a read error. CDR3: CAGSRGNSGNTIYF. As DNA, the CDR3 is TGTGCCGGCAGCAGGGGTAATTCTGGAAACACCATATATTTT. The chain has TRBV2 and TRBJ1-3; maybe TRBD1 (6 bases). The germline CDR1 and CDR2 sequences are SNHLY and FYNNEI. The CDR3 is 14 residues long.

This sequence joins TRBV19 and TRBJ1-5; 9 nucleotides agree with TRBD1. Losses at the gene ends were 3 bases for V and 3 bases for J; bases not matched to a gene: 6. The CDR3 extends over 16 amino acids. Germline V gives CDR1 LNHDA, CDR2 SQIVND (reference sequence). CDR3 in DNA: TGTGCCAGTAGTATGGGACAGGGCTGGGACAATCAGCCCCAGCATTTT. It is translated as CASSMGQGWDNQPQHF.

J is TRBJ2-5 and V is TRBV28, with TRBD1 identical over 8 bases. Germline CDR1 and CDR2: MDHEN and SYDVKM. There are 14 residues in the CDR3. V shed 6 bases and J 7 bases; nucleotides not matched to a gene: 10. The CDR3 spells CASRSDRVVGTQYF. The DNA of the CDR3 is TGTGCCAGCAGGTCGGACAGGGTCGTAGGGACCCAGTACTTC. The whole variable domain, filled in from reference TRBV28 and TRBJ2-5, reads DVKVTQSSRYLVKRTGEKVFLECVQDMDHENMFWYRQDPGLGLRLIYFSYDVKMKEKGDIPEGYSVSREKKERFSLILESASTNQTSMYLCASRSDRVVGTQYFGPGTRLLVL.

This chain links TRBV28 with TRBJ2-7, with D possibly matching TRBD1 (6 bases). V gave up 5 bases and J gave up 2 bases, with 10 bases separating them. Germline values: CDR1 MDHEN, CDR2 SYDVKM. The CDR3 runs to 13 residues. The CDR3 region has the DNA TGTGCCAGCAGTCCAGACAGGACCTACGAGCAGTACTTC. This sequence encodes CASSPDRTYEQYF. The variable domain in full, with the rest retrieved from reference TRBV28 and TRBJ2-7, is DVKVTQSSRYLVKRTGEKVFLECVQDMDHENMFWYRQDPGLGLRLIYFSYDVKMKEKGDIPEGYSVSREKKERFSLILESASTNQTSMYLCASSPDRTYEQYFGPGTRLTVT.

The chain uses TRBV5-1 and TRBJ2-7, with D possibly matching TRBD2 (6 bases). Per the germline V gene, CDR1 is SGHRS and CDR2 is YFSETQ. The V gene lost 0 bases and the J gene lost 5 bases, with 21 bases spanning the gap. CDR3 length equals 17 residues. CDR3 region: CASSLAPLEGGTHEQYF. The CDR3 DNA reads as TGCGCCAGCAGCTTGGCCCCGCTAGAGGGAGGAACCCACGAGCAGTACTTC.

J is TRBJ2-1 and V is TRBV6-5, with TRBD2 as a possible D gene (5 bases). Trimming left V 6 bases short and J 8 bases short, with 11 bases between. Germline values: CDR1 MNHEY, CDR2 SVGAGI. This CDR3 spans 12 amino acids. The DNA of the CDR3 is TGTGCCAGCAGCCAACTAGGCGATGAGCAGTTCTTC. Its protein product is CASSQLGDEQFF.

The rearrangement joins TRBV5-6 to TRBJ2-2; the match to TRBD2 covers 12 bases. Germline V gene data show CDR1 as SGHDT and CDR2 as YYEEEE. V shed 3 bases and J 1 base; nucleotides not matched to a gene: 4. This CDR3 comprises 17 residues. For the CDR3, the DNA is TGTGCCAGCAGCTCCCTGGGACTAGCGGGGAACACCGGGGAGCTGTTTTTT. Translated, it gives CASSSLGLAGNTGELFF.

This chain links TRBV7-9 with TRBJ2-6; TRBD1 matches 7 bases. Germline CDR1 SEHNR, CDR2 FQNEAQ (reference sequence). The junction had 9 bases not matched to a gene; V was cut back by 4 bases and J by 0 bases. This CDR3 has 18 amino acids. CDR3 sequence (DNA): TGTGCCAGCAGCTCAAACTCGGGACAGCCCTCTGGGGCCAACGTCCTGACTTTC. It translates to CASSSNSGQPSGANVLTF.

This sequence joins TRBV7-9 and TRBJ2-5; 8 nucleotides match TRBD2. In germline, CDR1 is SEHNR, CDR2 FQNEAQ (reference sequence). Trimming removed 5 bases from V and 4 bases from J; junction bases left unmatched: 9. There are 15 residues in the CDR3. As DNA, the CDR3 is TGTGCCAGCAGCCTGGGACTAGAGATTCGAGAGACCCAGTACTTC. It translates to CASSLGLEIRETQYF.

This clone was seen only a few times. The J gene is TRBJ1-5, the V gene TRBV6-5, with D perhaps TRBD1 (6 bases). V shed 5 bases and J shed 2 bases, with 13 bases lying between them. The length of the CDR3 is 15 residues. Germline assignment: CDR1 MNHEY and CDR2 SVGAGI. CDR3 amino acids: CASSRTGSGNQPQHF. For the CDR3, the DNA is TGTGCCAGCAGTCGTACAGGGTCCGGCAATCAGCCCCAGCATTTT.